One and the same sample provided the 9 T cell receptor beta chains below, sequenced in a study of blood T cell repertoires in COVID-19 (TCRdb year 2020). Library construction relied on the immunoSEQ multiplex PCR assay. As stored in TCRdb, this immuneACCESS dataset retains in-frame rearrangements with V and J assigned. A fraction of the clones does not appear; measured against another copy, unresolved V genes explain less than half of the discrepancy, and the remainder lacks a known reason. The sample table records approximately 220,000 clones; 88% of these occur just once. The leading ten clones occupy roughly 2.7% of the sample. Sequencing was performed on PBMCs or T cells enriched from blood (not recorded which). These receptors came from a woman aged 25 to 45 who had recovered from COVID-19.

The chain joins TRBV20-1 to TRBJ2-3; 7 bases are a match to TRBD2. V lost 3 bases and J lost 5; bases outside the gene matches: 8. The germline CDR1 and CDR2 sequences are DFQATT and SNEGSKA (reference sequence). The CDR3 covers 14 residues. This chain's CDR3 is CSASRAGVGDTQYF. CDR3 sequence (DNA): TGCAGTGCTAGTAGGGCGGGGGTAGGAGATACGCAGTATTTT.

The chain couples TRBV30 to TRBJ1-2; D gene ambiguous. Germline V gives CDR1 GTSNPN, CDR2 SVGIG (reference sequence). V lost 3 bases and J lost 2, with 7 bases in between. CDR3 length: 12 residues. The CDR3 protein is CAWRSKNYGYTF. The CDR3 coding sequence is TGTGCCTGGAGGAGTAAGAACTATGGCTACACCTTC.

This chain uses TRBV25-1 with TRBJ1-1; the D is unclear. Germline CDR1 reads MGHDK; CDR2 reads SYGVNS. The V end lost 8 bases, the J end lost 5 bases, and 15 bases lay between the germline ends. This CDR3 contains 13 residues. As DNA, the CDR3 is TGTGCCAGCGAAGGTGCGAGGTGGACTGAAGCTTTCTTT. Translated: CASEGARWTEAFF.

The chain has TRBV6-5 and TRBJ1-6, with 9 bases fitting TRBD1. This CDR3 spans 16 amino acids. In germline, CDR1 is MNHEY, CDR2 SVGAGI. The trim removed 0 bases at V and 9 bases at J, leaving 6 bases unmatched. In nucleotides, the CDR3 is TGTGCCAGCAGTTACTCATCGGGACAGGGCGGTTCACCCCTCCACTTT. This gives the protein CASSYSSGQGGSPLHF.

CDR3 protein: CASSVRQAGTEAFF. The CDR3 nucleotides are TGTGCCAGCAGCGTACGACAGGCCGGCACTGAAGCTTTCTTT. V and J are TRBV5-4 and TRBJ1-1; perhaps TRBD1 as D (6 bases). V lost 4 bases and J 4 bases, leaving 14 bases between the germline ends. The CDR3 consists of 14 residues. CDR1 is SGHNT, CDR2 YYREEE, per germline (reference sequence).

This chain joins TRBV14 and TRBJ1-6; D gene unclear. Trimming removed 5 bases from V and 7 bases from J, with 21 bases in between. Germline CDR1 and CDR2: SGHDN and FVKESK. CDR3 length: 17 amino acids. The CDR3 sequence: CASSSFGERFGNSPLHF. Here the CDR3 DNA reads TGTGCCAGCAGCTCCTTCGGAGAGAGGTTTGGCAATTCACCCCTCCACTTT.

Written as DNA, the CDR3 is TGTGCCAGCCAACGACGAGGAATGAACACTGAAGCTTTCTTT. Its translation: CASQRRGMNTEAFF. The J gene is TRBJ1-1, the V gene TRBV6-5, with no clear D. CDR3 length: 14 residues. Trimming cost V 8 bases and J 0 bases, with 13 bases left between them. In germline, CDR1 is MNHEY, CDR2 SVGAGI.

This clone was counted once. V and J are TRBV7-2 and TRBJ1-4, with TRBD1 as a possible D gene (6 bases). The CDR3 covers 15 residues. Germline V gene lookup returns CDR1 SGHTA and CDR2 FQGNSA. V shed 1 base and J shed 4 bases, with 10 bases lying between them. Here the CDR3 reads CASSLGAGDNEKLFF. The CDR3 region has the DNA TGTGCCAGCAGCTTAGGAGCAGGGGATAATGAAAAACTGTTTTTT.

The rearrangement joins TRBV19 to TRBJ2-7, with 10 nucleotides matching TRBD2. Trimming removed 5 bases from V and 10 bases from J; junction bases left unmatched: 5. The CDR3 covers 12 residues. CDR1 and CDR2 (germline): LNHDA, SQIVND (reference sequence). The CDR3 nucleotides read TGTGCCAGTAGTTTTCTAGCGGGGGACCAGTACTTC. Encoded protein: CASSFLAGDQYF.